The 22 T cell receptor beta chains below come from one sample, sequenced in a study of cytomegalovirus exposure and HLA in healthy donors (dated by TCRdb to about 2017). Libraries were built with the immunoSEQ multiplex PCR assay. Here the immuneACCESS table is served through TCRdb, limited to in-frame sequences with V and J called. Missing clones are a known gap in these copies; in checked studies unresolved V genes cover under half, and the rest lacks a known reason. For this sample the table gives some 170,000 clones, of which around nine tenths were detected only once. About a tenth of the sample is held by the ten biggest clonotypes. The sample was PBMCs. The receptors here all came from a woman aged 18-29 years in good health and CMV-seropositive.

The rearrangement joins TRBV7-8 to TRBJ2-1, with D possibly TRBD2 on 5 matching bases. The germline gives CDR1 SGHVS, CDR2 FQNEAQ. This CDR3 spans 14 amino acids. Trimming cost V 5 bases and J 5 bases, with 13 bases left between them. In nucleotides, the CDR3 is TGTGCCAGCAGCCACAGAAGCGGACACAATGAGCAGTTCTTC. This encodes CASSHRSGHNEQFF. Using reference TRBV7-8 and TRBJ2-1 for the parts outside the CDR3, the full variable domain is GAGVSQSPRYKVAKRGQDVALRCDPISGHVSLFWYQQALGQGPEFLTYFQNEAQLDKSGLPSDRFFAERPEGSVSTLKIQRTQQEDSAVYLCASSHRSGHNEQFFGPGTRLTVL.

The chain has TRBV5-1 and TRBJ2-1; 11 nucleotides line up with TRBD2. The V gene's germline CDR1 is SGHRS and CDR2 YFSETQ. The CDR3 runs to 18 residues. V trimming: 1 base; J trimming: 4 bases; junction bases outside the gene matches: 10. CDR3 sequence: CASSLLLSSGRRYNEQFF. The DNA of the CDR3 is TGCGCCAGCAGCTTGCTGTTGTCTAGCGGGAGGCGGTACAATGAGCAGTTCTTC. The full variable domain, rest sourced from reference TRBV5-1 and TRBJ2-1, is KAGVTQTPRYLIKTRGQQVTLSCSPISGHRSVSWYQQTPGQGLQFLFEYFSETQRNKGNFPGRFSGRQFSNSRSEMNVSTLELGDSALYLCASSLLLSSGRRYNEQFFGPGTRLTVL.

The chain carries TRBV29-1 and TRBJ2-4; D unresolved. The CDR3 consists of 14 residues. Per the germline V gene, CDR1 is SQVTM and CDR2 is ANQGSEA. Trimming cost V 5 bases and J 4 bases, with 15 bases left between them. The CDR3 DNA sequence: TGCAGCGTTACAGTCCTGCGTGGGAAAAACATTCAGTACTTC. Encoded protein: CSVTVLRGKNIQYF.

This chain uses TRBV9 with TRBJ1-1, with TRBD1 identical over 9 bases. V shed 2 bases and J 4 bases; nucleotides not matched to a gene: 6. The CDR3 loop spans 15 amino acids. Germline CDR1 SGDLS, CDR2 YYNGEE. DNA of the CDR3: TGTGCCAGCAGCGTGGGACAGGGATCTTTCACTGAAGCTTTCTTT. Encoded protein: CASSVGQGSFTEAFF.

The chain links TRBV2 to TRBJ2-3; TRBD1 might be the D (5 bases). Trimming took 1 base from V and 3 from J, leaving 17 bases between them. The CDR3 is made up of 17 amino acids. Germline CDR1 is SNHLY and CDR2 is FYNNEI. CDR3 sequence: CASSEVSPRVATDTQYF. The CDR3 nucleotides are TGTGCCAGCAGTGAAGTAAGCCCCAGGGTTGCGACAGATACGCAGTATTTT.

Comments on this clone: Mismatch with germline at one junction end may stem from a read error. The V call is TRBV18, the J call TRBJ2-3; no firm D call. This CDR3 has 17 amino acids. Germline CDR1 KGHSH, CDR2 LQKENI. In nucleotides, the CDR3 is TGTGCCAGCTCCCCACACGGTCCCTTTTCTAGCACAGATACGCAGTATTTT. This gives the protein CASSPHGPFSSTDTQYF.

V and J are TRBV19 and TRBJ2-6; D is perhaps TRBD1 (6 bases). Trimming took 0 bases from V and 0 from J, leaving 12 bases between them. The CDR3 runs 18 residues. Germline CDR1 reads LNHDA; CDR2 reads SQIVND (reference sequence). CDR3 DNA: TGTGCCAGTAGTATAGATATAGACAGGCACTCTGGGGCCAACGTCCTGACTTTC. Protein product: CASSIDIDRHSGANVLTF.

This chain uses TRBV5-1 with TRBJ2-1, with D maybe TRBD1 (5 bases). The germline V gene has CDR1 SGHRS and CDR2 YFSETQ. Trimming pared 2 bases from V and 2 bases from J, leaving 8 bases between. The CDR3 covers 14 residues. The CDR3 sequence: CASSLGETYNEQFF. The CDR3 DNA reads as TGCGCCAGCAGCTTAGGGGAAACCTACAATGAGCAGTTCTTC.

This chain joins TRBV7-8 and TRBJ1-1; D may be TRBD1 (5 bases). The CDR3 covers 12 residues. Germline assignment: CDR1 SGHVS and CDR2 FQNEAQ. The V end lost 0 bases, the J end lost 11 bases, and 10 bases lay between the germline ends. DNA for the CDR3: TGTGCCAGCAGCTTAGCCCAGGGCGACGCTTTCTTT. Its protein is CASSLAQGDAFF.

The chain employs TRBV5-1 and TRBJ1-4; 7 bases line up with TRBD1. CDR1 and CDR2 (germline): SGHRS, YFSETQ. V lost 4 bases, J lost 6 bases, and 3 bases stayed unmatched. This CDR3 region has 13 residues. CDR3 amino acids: CASSGGQDEKLFF. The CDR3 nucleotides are TGCGCCAGCAGCGGAGGACAGGATGAAAAACTGTTTTTT.

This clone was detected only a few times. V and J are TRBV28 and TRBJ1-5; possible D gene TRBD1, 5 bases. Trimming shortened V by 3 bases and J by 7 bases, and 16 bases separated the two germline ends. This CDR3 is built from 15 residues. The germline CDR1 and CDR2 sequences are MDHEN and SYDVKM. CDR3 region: CASSFRTAAGQPQHF. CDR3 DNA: TGTGCCAGCAGTTTCCGGACGGCGGCAGGGCAGCCCCAGCATTTT.

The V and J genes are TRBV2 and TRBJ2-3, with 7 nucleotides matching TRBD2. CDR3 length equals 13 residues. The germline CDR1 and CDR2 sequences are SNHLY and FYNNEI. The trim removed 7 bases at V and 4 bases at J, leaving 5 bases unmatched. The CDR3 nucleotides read TGTGCCAGCACGTCGGGAGGCGCAGATACGCAGTATTTT. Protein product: CASTSGGADTQYF. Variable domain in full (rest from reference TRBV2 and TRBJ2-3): EPEVTQTPSHQVTQMGQEVILRCVPISNHLYFYWYRQILGQKVEFLVSFYNNEISEKSEIFDDQFSVERPDGSNFTLKIRSTKLEDSAMYFCASTSGGADTQYFGPGTRLTVL.

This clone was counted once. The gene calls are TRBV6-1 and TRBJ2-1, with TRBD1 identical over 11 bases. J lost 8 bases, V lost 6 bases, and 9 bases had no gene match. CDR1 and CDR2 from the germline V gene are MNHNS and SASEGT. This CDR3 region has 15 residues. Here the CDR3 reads CASSKDRGRWDEQFF. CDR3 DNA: TGTGCCAGCAGCAAGGACAGGGGGCGTTGGGATGAGCAGTTCTTC.

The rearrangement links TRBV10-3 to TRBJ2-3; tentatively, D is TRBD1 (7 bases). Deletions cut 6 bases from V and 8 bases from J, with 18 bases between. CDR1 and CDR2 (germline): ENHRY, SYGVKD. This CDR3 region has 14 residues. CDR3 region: CAIRGETGRGTQYF. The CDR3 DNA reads TGTGCCATCAGGGGAGAGACAGGGCGGGGTACGCAGTATTTT.

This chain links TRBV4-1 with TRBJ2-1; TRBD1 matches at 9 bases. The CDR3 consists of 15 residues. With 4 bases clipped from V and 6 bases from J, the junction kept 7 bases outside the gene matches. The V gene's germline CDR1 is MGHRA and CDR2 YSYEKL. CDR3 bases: TGCGCCAGCAGCCCCCGACAGGGGGTTTTCAATGAGCAGTTCTTC. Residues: CASSPRQGVFNEQFF.

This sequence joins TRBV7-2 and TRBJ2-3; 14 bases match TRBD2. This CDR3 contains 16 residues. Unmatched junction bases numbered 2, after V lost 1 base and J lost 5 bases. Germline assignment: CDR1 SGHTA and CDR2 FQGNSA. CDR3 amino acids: CASSLGLAGGQDTQYF. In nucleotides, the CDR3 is TGTGCCAGCAGCTTAGGACTAGCGGGAGGGCAAGATACGCAGTATTTT. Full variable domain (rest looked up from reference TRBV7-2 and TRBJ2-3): GAGVSQSPSNKVTEKGKDVELRCDPISGHTALYWYRQSLGQGLEFLIYFQGNSAPDKSGLPSDRFSAERTGGSVSTLTIQRTQQEDSAVYLCASSLGLAGGQDTQYFGPGTRLTVL.

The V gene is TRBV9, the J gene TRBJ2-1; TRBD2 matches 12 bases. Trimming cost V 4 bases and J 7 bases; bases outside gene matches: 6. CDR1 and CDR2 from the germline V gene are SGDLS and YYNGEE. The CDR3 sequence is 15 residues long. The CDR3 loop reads CASSSTTSGRNEQFF. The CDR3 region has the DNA TGTGCCAGCAGCTCGACGACTAGCGGGAGAAATGAGCAGTTCTTC.

The CDR3 region is CASSPSVGGREETQYF. CDR3 bases: TGCGCCAGCAGCCCTTCTGTTGGGGGGAGGGAAGAGACCCAGTACTTC. The chain recombines TRBV4-3 with TRBJ2-5, with 7 bases fitting TRBD2. CDR1 and CDR2 (germline): LGHNA, YSLEER. There are 16 residues in the CDR3. The J segment lost 3 bases and the V segment lost 4 bases, leaving 11 bases of the junction unmatched.

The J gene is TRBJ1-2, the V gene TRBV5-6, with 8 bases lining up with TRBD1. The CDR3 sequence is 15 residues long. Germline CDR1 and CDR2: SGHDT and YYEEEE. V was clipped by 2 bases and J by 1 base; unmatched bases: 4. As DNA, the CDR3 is TGTGCCAGCAGCTTTTGGGACAGGCATAACTATGGCTACACCTTC. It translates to CASSFWDRHNYGYTF.

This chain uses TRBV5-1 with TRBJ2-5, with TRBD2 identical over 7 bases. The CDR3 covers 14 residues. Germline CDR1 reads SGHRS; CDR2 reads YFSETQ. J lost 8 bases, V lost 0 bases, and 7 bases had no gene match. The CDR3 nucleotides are TGCGCCAGCAGCTTGGTCATAAGCGGGAAAACCCAGTACTTC. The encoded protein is CASSLVISGKTQYF.

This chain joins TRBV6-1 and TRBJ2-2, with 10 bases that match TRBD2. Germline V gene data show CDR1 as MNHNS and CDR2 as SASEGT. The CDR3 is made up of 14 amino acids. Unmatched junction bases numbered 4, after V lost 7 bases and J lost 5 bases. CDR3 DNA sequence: TGTGCCAGCAAAGCGGGAGGGCCTACCGGGGAGCTGTTTTTT. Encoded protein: CASKAGGPTGELFF.

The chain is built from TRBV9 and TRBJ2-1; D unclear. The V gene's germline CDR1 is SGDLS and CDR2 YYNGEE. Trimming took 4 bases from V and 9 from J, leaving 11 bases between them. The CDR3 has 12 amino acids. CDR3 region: CASSPTQVEQFF. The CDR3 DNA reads TGTGCCAGCAGCCCTACTCAGGTTGAGCAGTTCTTC.